What follows are 25 T cell receptor beta chains derived from one specimen sequenced in a study of T cell responses to AZD1222 COVID-19 vaccine. The table came from immunoSEQ multiplex PCR; TCRdb's copy has only in-frame clones and leaves some out. The sample records roughly 120,000 clones, roughly 90% being singletons. The material sequenced was peripheral blood, taken on day 0 of AZD1222 vaccination. These receptors were obtained from an adult in good health.

The chain couples TRBV7-9 to TRBJ2-7; D remains ambiguous. Trimming left V 5 bases short and J 2 bases short, with 7 bases between. Germline V gives CDR1 SEHNR, CDR2 FQNEAQ (reference sequence). This CDR3 is 12 amino acids long. The DNA of the CDR3 is TGTGCCAGCAGCGCGAGCACCTACGAGCAGTACTTC. Amino acids: CASSASTYEQYF.

The CDR3 region has the DNA TGTGCCAGCACCTCCCAGTCTCGAGAGCAGTACTTC. Its translation is CASTSQSREQYF. The chain is built from TRBV28 and TRBJ2-7; no definite D call. Germline V gene data show CDR1 as MDHEN and CDR2 as SYDVKM. CDR3 length equals 12 residues. The V gene lost 7 bases and the J gene lost 7 bases, with 14 bases spanning the gap.

This chain links TRBV27 with TRBJ2-5; 10 positions match TRBD1. The J segment lost 4 bases and the V segment lost 8 bases, leaving 4 bases of the junction unmatched. The CDR3 contains 13 residues. The V gene's germline CDR1 is MNHEY and CDR2 SMNVEV (reference sequence). This chain's CDR3 is CASRQGATETQYF. The CDR3 DNA is TGTGCCAGCCGACAGGGGGCGACAGAGACCCAGTACTTC.

The chain carries TRBV9 and TRBJ1-1, with D hard to call. CDR3 length: 15 residues. V shed 3 bases and J shed 4 bases, with 16 bases lying between them. Germline loops: CDR1 SGDLS, CDR2 YYNGEE. The chain's CDR3 is CASSGGTARSTEAFF. Written as DNA, the CDR3 is TGTGCCAGCAGCGGAGGAACAGCCCGGAGCACTGAAGCTTTCTTT. Drawing the rest from reference TRBV9 and TRBJ1-1, the complete variable domain is DSGVTQTPKHLITATGQRVTLRCSPRSGDLSVYWYQQSLDQGLQFLIQYYNGEERAKGNILERFSAQQFPDLHSELNLSSLELGDSALYFCASSGGTARSTEAFFGQGTRLTVV.

CDR3 loop: CATSGSSYNSPLHF. CDR3 bases: TGTGCCACCAGCGGGAGCTCCTATAATTCACCCCTCCACTTT. The J gene is TRBJ1-6, the V gene TRBV15; D not certain. The germline V gene encodes CDR1 LNHNV and CDR2 YYDKDF (reference sequence). The V and J ends lost 5 bases and 0 bases respectively, with 5 bases between them. This CDR3 is 14 amino acids long.

The V call is TRBV23-1, the J call TRBJ2-7; TRBD1 agrees at 8 bases. TRBV23-1 counts as an open reading frame of uncertain function. This CDR3 is built from 16 residues. V was pared by 2 bases and J by 0 bases, with 6 bases of the junction left unmatched. The CDR3, as DNA: TGCGCCAGCAGTCAACCGCCCAGGGGGCACTCCTACGAGCAGTACTTC. Amino acids: CASSQPPRGHSYEQYF.

The chain carries TRBV4-3 and TRBJ2-1, with D maybe TRBD2 (6 bases). The CDR3 runs 13 residues. Germline loops: CDR1 LGHNA, CDR2 YSLEER. Trimming stripped 1 base from V and 9 bases from J, with 10 bases between. CDR3 bases: TGCGCCAGCAGCCAAGGTTTGGGGGGTGAGCAGTTCTTC. Encoded protein: CASSQGLGGEQFF.

This clone was seen more than once but under ten times. The rearrangement uses TRBV6-6 and TRBJ2-1; D remains unclear. Germline assignment: CDR1 MNHNY and CDR2 SVGAGI (reference sequence). V lost 0 bases to trimming and J lost 7 bases, with 1 base between them. The CDR3 runs to 11 residues. CDR3 amino acids: CASSYSNEQFF. The CDR3 DNA reads as TGTGCCAGCAGTTACTCGAATGAGCAGTTCTTC.

The rearrangement joins TRBV6-5 to TRBJ1-4; D not certain. Germline CDR1 and CDR2: MNHEY and SVGAGI. The length of the CDR3 is 15 residues. Trimming removed 3 bases from V and 7 bases from J, with 15 bases in between. The CDR3 loop is CASSYRRGSGEKLFF. The CDR3, as DNA: TGTGCCAGCAGTTATAGGAGAGGATCGGGTGAAAAACTGTTTTTT.

This chain links TRBV28 with TRBJ2-3, with TRBD1 matching over 7 bases. The CDR3 is 14 residues long. V trimming: 6 bases; J trimming: 2 bases; junction bases outside the gene matches: 5. CDR1 MDHEN and CDR2 SYDVKM come from the germline V gene. The CDR3 sequence: CASSRDRYTDTQYF. CDR3 coding DNA: TGTGCCAGCAGCCGGGACAGATACACAGATACGCAGTATTTT.

The chain links TRBV6-2 or TRBV6-3 to TRBJ1-5; no clear D gene. With 2 bases removed from V and 5 bases from J, the gap between germline ends came to 13 bases. The CDR3 totals 15 residues. CDR1 is MNHEY, CDR2 SVGEGT, per germline. CDR3 sequence: CASSYETDGYQPQHF. DNA for the CDR3: TGTGCCAGCAGTTACGAAACGGACGGCTATCAGCCCCAGCATTTT.

The V call is TRBV7-9, the J call TRBJ1-6; D gene unclear. This CDR3 spans 12 amino acids. With 3 bases removed from V and 9 bases from J, the gap between germline ends came to 6 bases. Per the germline V gene, CDR1 is SEHNR and CDR2 is FQNEAQ (reference sequence). This chain's CDR3 is CASSLGPSPLHF. CDR3 bases: TGTGCCAGCAGCTTGGGTCCTTCACCCCTCCACTTT.

This clone was counted between two and nine times. This CDR3 is CARTIRDRGRRGEYF. In DNA, the CDR3 is TGCGCCAGGACGATCCGGGACAGGGGGAGAAGAGGGGAGTATTTT. The rearrangement links TRBV23-1 to TRBJ2-3; 11 bases align to TRBD1. TRBV23-1 is an ORF, with its function uncertain. CDR3 length: 15 amino acids. J gave up 13 bases and V 9 bases, and 18 bases lay outside the gene matches.

CDR3 coding DNA: TGTGCCAGTAGTATCGGACAGGGAACAGATACGCAGTATTTT. Amino acid sequence: CASSIGQGTDTQYF. The gene calls are TRBV19 and TRBJ2-3; 8 bases are a match to TRBD1. V lost 3 bases and J lost 3; bases outside the gene matches: 2. CDR1 is LNHDA and CDR2 is SQIVND in the germline V gene (reference sequence). The CDR3 spans 14 residues.

This clone has only a few counts. Here the CDR3 DNA reads TGTGCCAGCAGTGTCCAGGGGAAAGGAACTAACTATGGCTACACCTTC. Translating gives CASSVQGKGTNYGYTF. The rearrangement links TRBV6-1 to TRBJ1-2; TRBD1 might be the D (6 bases). The ends were cut back, 4 bases at V and 0 bases at J, with 15 bases in the middle. This CDR3 comprises 16 residues. Germline CDR1 and CDR2: MNHNS and SASEGT.

The gene calls are TRBV7-9 and TRBJ2-2, with TRBD2 as a possible D gene (6 bases). V shed 1 base and J shed 6 bases, with 9 bases lying between them. This CDR3 has 14 amino acids. Germline assignment: CDR1 SEHNR and CDR2 FQNEAQ (reference sequence). The CDR3 nucleotides are TGTGCCAGCAGCTTAGAGGCGGGGCCCGGGGAGCTGTTTTTT. This encodes CASSLEAGPGELFF.

V and J are TRBV5-1 and TRBJ2-5; 9 bases align to TRBD1. The trim removed 4 bases at V and 4 bases at J, leaving 5 bases unmatched. Looked up from germline, CDR1 is SGHRS and CDR2 is YFSETQ. CDR3 length: 14 residues. CDR3 DNA sequence: TGCGCCAGCAGCGTACAGGGGGCCGGAGAGACCCAGTACTTC. Protein product: CASSVQGAGETQYF.

This clone was counted a few times. Distinct nucleotide sequences in the sample also encode this CDR3. The chain combines TRBV7-2 with TRBJ1-5; maybe TRBD1 (5 bases). V was clipped by 4 bases and J by 3 bases, with 7 bases between them. The CDR3 runs 13 residues. Germline V gene lookup returns CDR1 SGHTA and CDR2 FQGNSA. Here the CDR3 reads CASSSGLNQPQHF. Here the CDR3 DNA reads TGTGCCAGCAGCTCGGGGCTCAATCAGCCCCAGCATTTT.

This sequence joins TRBV25-1 and TRBJ1-1; D gene uncertain. Germline assignment: CDR1 MGHDK and CDR2 SYGVNS. V was shortened by 4 bases and J by 2 bases, with 5 bases between the two germline ends. CDR3 length equals 12 residues. In DNA form, the CDR3 reads TGTGCCAGCAGTGGGGGAAACACTGAAGCTTTCTTT. This translates into CASSGGNTEAFF. The full variable domain, completed using reference TRBV25-1 and TRBJ1-1, is EADIYQTPRYLVIGTGKKITLECSQTMGHDKMYWYQQDPGMELHLIHYSYGVNSTEKGDLSSESTVSRIRTEHFPLTLESARPSHTSQYLCASSGGNTEAFFGQGTRLTVV.

Written as DNA, the CDR3 is TGCGCCAGCAGCCAATACCCCGACAGGTCTAGCACAGATACGCAGTATTTT. Translated: CASSQYPDRSSTDTQYF. The V call is TRBV4-1, the J call TRBJ2-3, with a possible D match to TRBD1 (6 bases). V lost 2 bases to trimming and J lost 0 bases, with 15 bases between them. The CDR3 contains 17 residues. Germline CDR1 MGHRA, CDR2 YSYEKL.

This chain joins TRBV28 and TRBJ2-1, with TRBD2 matching over 10 bases. Germline V gene lookup returns CDR1 MDHEN and CDR2 SYDVKM. CDR3 size: 17 residues. Losses at the gene ends were 2 bases for V and 2 bases for J; bases not matched to a gene: 6. The DNA for the CDR3 is TGTGCCAGCAGTTTAGATTCTCTAGCGGGGGCCTACAATGAGCAGTTCTTC. This translates into CASSLDSLAGAYNEQFF.

V gene TRBV18 combines with J gene TRBJ1-2, with no clear D. The germline gives CDR1 KGHSH, CDR2 LQKENI. Trimming pared 3 bases from V and 6 bases from J, leaving 11 bases between. CDR3 length equals 13 residues. This chain's CDR3 is CASSPRVDDGYTF. The CDR3 region has the DNA TGTGCCAGCTCACCCCGGGTCGACGATGGCTACACCTTC. The variable domain in full, completed from reference TRBV18 and TRBJ1-2, reads NAGVMQNPRHLVRRRGQEARLRCSPMKGHSHVYWYRQLPEEGLKFMVYLQKENIIDESGMPKERFSAEFPKEGPSILRIQQVVRGDSAAYFCASSPRVDDGYTFGSGTRLTVV.

In its sample, this clone was seen once. V usage is TRBV18 and J usage is TRBJ2-5; 9 nucleotides align to TRBD1. The CDR3 has 16 amino acids. Germline lookup yields CDR1 KGHSH and CDR2 LQKENI. V was pared by 4 bases and J by 3 bases, with 9 bases of the junction left unmatched. CDR3 sequence reads: CASSLGQGIVKETQYF. In DNA form, the CDR3 reads TGTGCCAGCTCACTGGGACAGGGTATTGTGAAAGAGACCCAGTACTTC.

This clone was counted a few times. This CDR3 reads CASSENPGASNEQFF. CDR3 DNA: TGTGCCAGCAGTGAGAACCCGGGAGCATCGAATGAGCAGTTCTTC. The chain has TRBV6-4 and TRBJ2-1; possible D gene TRBD2, 6 bases. This CDR3 comprises 15 residues. V was pared by 3 bases and J by 7 bases, with 16 bases between. Germline CDR1 is MRHNA and CDR2 is SNTAGT.

This chain uses TRBV27 with TRBJ1-6; D not resolved. CDR1 is MNHEY and CDR2 is SMNVEV in the germline V gene (reference sequence). Trimming took off 6 bases at V and 7 bases at J, with 16 bases between the two ends. CDR3 length equals 15 residues. For the CDR3, the DNA is TGTGCCAGCAGGACCCACGAGGGTGGGAATTCACCCCTCCACTTT. This sequence encodes CASRTHEGGNSPLHF.